Listed here is a single T cell receptor beta chain. Its antigen is not known. 5'RACE template switching produced TCR cDNA carrying a universal primer site and UMIs. TCRdb re-called the 5' RACE reads with MiXCR, one entry per CDR3 protein. The sample has a few hundred thousand distinct CDR3 sequences, approximately 6.7% seen once; the top ten hold approximately 1%. This record belongs to a study of T cells after yellow fever vaccination. Whole-study context: Fractions low in cell number were prepared with SMART-Seq v4 Ultra Low Input.

This CDR3 has 16 amino acids. The germline V gene encodes CDR1 KGHSH and CDR2 LQKENI. The ends lost 3 bases at V and 4 bases at J; junction bases unmatched: 11. Findings and limits, study-wide: When the response was secondary, it was weaker but reached its peak faster, day 5 versus 15.

The chain combines TRBV18 with TRBJ2-5; 7 nucleotides agree with TRBD2. The starting material was CD4+ T cells sorted from PBMCs, obtained on the day of the yellow fever booster vaccination. This clonotype was obtained from a man aged 30 to 39 who received the YFV17D yellow fever vaccine. The CDR3 here is CASSPTVTGGRETQYF. In DNA, the CDR3 is TGTGCCAGCTCACCCACCGTCACGGGAGGCAGAGAGACCCAGTACTTC.